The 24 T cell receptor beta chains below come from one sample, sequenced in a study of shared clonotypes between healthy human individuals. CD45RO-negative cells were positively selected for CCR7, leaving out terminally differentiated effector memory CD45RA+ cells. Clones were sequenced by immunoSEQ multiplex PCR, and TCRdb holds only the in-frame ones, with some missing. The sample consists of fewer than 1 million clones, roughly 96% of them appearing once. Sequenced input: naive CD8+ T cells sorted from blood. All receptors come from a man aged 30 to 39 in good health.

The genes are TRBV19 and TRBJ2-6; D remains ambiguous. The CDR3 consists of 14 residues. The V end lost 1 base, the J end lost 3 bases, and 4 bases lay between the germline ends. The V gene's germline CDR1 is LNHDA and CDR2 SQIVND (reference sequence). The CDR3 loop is CASSIGIGANVLTF. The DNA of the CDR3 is TGTGCCAGTAGTATAGGGATTGGGGCCAACGTCCTGACTTTC.

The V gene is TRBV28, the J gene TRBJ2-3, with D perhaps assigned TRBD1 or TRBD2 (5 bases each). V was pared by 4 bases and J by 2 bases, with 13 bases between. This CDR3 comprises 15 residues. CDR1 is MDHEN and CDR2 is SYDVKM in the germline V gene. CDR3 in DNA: TGTGCCAGCAGTTCACGGGACCGCTACACAGATACGCAGTATTTT. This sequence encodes CASSSRDRYTDTQYF.

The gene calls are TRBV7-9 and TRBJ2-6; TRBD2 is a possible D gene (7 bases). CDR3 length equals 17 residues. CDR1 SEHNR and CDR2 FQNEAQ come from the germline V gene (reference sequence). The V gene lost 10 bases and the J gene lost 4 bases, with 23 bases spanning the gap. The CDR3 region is CATASTPGGAGANVLTF. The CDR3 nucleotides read TGTGCCACAGCATCCACACCGGGGGGCGCCGGGGCCAACGTCCTGACTTTC.

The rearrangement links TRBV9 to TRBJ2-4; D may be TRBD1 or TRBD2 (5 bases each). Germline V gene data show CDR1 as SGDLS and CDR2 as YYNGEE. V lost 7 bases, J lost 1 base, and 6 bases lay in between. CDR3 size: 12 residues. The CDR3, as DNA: TGTGCCAGCGAGGGGGCCAAAAACATTCAGTACTTC. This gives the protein CASEGAKNIQYF.

CDR3 protein: CASSSAFSSAETQYF. The CDR3 DNA reads TGTGCCAGCAGTTCGGCCTTTTCTTCCGCAGAGACCCAGTACTTC. This sequence joins TRBV11-2 and TRBJ2-5, with unresolved D. Germline V gives CDR1 SGHAT, CDR2 FQNNGV. Trimming took 6 bases from V and 4 from J, leaving 18 bases between them. The CDR3 is 15 residues long.

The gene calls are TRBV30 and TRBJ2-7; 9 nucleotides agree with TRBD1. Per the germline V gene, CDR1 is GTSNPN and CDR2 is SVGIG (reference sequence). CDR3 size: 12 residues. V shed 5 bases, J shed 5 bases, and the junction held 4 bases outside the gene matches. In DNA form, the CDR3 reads TGTGCCTGGGACAGGGGGGACCACGAGCAGTACTTC. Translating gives CAWDRGDHEQYF.

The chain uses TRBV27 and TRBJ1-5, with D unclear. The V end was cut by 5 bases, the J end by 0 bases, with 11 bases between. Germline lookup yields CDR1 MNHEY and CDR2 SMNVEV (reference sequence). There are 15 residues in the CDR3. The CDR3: CASSPAEHSNQPQHF. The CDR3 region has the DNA TGTGCCAGCAGTCCGGCGGAACATAGCAATCAGCCCCAGCATTTT.

CDR3 in amino acids: CASRPTGGLEQYF. CDR3 nucleotides: TGTGCCAGCAGACCGACAGGGGGCCTTGAGCAGTACTTC. The J gene is TRBJ2-7, the V gene TRBV7-9; 10 bases match TRBD1. Per the germline V gene, CDR1 is SEHNR and CDR2 is FQNEAQ (reference sequence). The CDR3 contains 13 residues. The V gene end was trimmed by 6 bases and the J gene end by 7 bases; junction bases not matched to a gene: 6.

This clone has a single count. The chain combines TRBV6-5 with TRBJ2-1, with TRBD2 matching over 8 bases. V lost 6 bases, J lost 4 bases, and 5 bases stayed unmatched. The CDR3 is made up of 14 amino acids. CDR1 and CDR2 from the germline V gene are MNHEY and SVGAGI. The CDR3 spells CASRELAEYNEQFF. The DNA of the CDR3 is TGTGCCAGCAGGGAACTAGCGGAATACAATGAGCAGTTCTTC.

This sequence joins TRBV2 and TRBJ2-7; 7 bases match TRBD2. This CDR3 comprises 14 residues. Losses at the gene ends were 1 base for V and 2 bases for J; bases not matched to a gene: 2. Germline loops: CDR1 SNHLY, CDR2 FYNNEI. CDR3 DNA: TGTGCCAGCAGTGAAGGGCTAGCGGCCTACGAGCAGTACTTC. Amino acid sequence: CASSEGLAAYEQYF.

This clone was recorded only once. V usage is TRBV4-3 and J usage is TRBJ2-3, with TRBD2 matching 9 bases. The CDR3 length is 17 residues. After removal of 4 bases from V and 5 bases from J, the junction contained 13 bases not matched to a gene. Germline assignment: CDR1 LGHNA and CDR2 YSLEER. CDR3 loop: CASSPVGLAGTRDTQYF. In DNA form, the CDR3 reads TGCGCCAGCAGCCCAGTAGGGCTAGCGGGGACGAGAGATACGCAGTATTTT.

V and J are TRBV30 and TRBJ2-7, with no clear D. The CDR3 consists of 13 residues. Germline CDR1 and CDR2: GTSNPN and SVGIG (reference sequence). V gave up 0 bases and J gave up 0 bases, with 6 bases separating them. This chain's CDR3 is CAWSVGVSYEQYF. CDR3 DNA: TGTGCCTGGAGTGTAGGTGTCTCCTACGAGCAGTACTTC.

CDR3 DNA sequence: TGTGCCAGCAGCTTAGCAACAGGGGAGGAAAGCAATCAGCCCCAGCATTTT. This encodes CASSLATGEESNQPQHF. The chain carries TRBV7-9 and TRBJ1-5; 7 nucleotides line up with TRBD1. From germline, CDR1 is SEHNR and CDR2 FQNEAQ (reference sequence). This CDR3 comprises 17 residues. J was trimmed by 1 base and V by 0 bases; bases with no gene match: 6.

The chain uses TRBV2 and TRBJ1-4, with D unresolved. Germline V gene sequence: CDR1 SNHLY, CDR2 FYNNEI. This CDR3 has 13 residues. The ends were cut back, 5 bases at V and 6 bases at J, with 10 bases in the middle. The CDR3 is CASSPPNHEKLFF. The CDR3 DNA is TGTGCCAGCAGTCCCCCAAATCATGAAAAACTGTTTTTT.

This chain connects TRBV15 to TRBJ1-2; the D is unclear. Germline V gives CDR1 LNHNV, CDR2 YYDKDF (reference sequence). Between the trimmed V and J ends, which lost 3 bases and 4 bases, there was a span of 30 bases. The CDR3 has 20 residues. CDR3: CATSRDHIDLLPFGSYGYTF. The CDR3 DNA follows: TGTGCCACCAGCAGGGACCATATAGACCTCCTCCCCTTCGGTTCCTATGGCTACACCTTC.

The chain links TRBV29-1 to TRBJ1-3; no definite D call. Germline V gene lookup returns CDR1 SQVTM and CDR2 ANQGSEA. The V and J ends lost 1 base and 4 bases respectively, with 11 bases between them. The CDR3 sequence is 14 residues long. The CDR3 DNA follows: TGCAGCGTTGAAGCGCCCCAGTTCGGAAACACCATATATTTT. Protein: CSVEAPQFGNTIYF.

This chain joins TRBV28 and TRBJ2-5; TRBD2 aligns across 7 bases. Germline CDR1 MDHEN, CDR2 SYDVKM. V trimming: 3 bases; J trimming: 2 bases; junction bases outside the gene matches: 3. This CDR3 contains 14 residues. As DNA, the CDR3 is TGTGCCAGCAGTTTTGATAGCGGGCAAGAGACCCAGTACTTC. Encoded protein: CASSFDSGQETQYF.

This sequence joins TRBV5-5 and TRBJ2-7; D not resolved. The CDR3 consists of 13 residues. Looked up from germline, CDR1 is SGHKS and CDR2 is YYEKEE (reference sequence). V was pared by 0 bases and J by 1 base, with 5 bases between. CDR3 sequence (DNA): TGTGCCAGCAGCTTGGAGAGATCCTACGAGCAGTACTTC. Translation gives CASSLERSYEQYF.

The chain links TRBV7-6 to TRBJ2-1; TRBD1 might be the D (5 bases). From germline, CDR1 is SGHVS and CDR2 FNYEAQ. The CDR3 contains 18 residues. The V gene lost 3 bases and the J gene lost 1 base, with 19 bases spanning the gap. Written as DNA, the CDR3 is TGTGCCAGCAGCTTTCCCAACTGGGGCGGAGAGTCCTACAATGAGCAGTTCTTC. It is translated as CASSFPNWGGESYNEQFF.

The CDR3 DNA reads as TGCAGCGTCCCGGGGTTGTCCGGGATGAACACTGAAGCTTTCTTT. This codes for CSVPGLSGMNTEAFF. The chain carries TRBV29-1 and TRBJ1-1; D unclear. Trimming left V 6 bases short and J 0 bases short, with 17 bases between. CDR3 size: 15 residues. Germline CDR1 reads SQVTM; CDR2 reads ANQGSEA.

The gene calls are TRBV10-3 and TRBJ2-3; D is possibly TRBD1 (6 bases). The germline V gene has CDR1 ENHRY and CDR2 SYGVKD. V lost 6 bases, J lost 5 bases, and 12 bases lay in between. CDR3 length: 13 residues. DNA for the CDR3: TGTGCCATCAGGAAACAGGGTGAAGATACGCAGTATTTT. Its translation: CAIRKQGEDTQYF.

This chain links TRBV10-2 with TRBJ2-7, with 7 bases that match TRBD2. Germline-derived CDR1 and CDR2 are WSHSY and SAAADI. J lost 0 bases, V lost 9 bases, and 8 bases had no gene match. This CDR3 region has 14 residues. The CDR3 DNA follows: TGCGCCAGTAGCCCCAGACTAGCCTCCTACGAGCAGTACTTC. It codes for CASSPRLASYEQYF.

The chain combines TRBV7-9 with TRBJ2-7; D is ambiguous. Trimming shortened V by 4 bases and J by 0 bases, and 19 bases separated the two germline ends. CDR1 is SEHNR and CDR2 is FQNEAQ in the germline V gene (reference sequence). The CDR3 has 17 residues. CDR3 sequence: CASSSPGSQESSYEQYF. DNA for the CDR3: TGTGCCAGCAGCTCGCCCGGTTCTCAGGAAAGCTCCTACGAGCAGTACTTC.

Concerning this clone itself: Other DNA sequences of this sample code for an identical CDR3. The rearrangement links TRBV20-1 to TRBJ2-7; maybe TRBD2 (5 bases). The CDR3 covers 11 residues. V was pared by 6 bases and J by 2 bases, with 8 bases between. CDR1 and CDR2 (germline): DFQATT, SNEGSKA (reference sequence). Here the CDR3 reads CSARTAYEQYF. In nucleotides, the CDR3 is TGCAGTGCCAGGACTGCCTACGAGCAGTACTTC.